The 16 T cell receptor beta chains in this list originate from one sample, sequenced in a study of control samples from healthy donors and cancer patients. The method was immunoSEQ multiplex PCR; TCRdb's version includes in-frame clones alone and lacks a portion of them. The profile covers hundreds of thousands of clones, with about nine tenths appearing a single time and 5% to 7% taken by the ten largest. Sequenced sample: PBMCs. The receptors were gathered from a man aged 35 to 55 with head and neck cancer.

The gene calls are TRBV6-6 and TRBJ1-1, with a weak D call TRBD1 (6 bases). With 0 bases removed from V and 5 bases from J, the gap between germline ends came to 16 bases. The CDR3 is 16 amino acids. CDR1 and CDR2 from the germline V gene are MNHNY and SVGAGI (reference sequence). The CDR3 is CASSYSTPGDLTEAFF. DNA of the CDR3: TGTGCCAGCAGTTACTCGACCCCAGGGGATTTGACTGAAGCTTTCTTT.

J is TRBJ1-1 and V is TRBV6-5, with 7 bases that match TRBD1. Germline V gene data show CDR1 as MNHEY and CDR2 as SVGAGI. V shed 4 bases, J shed 4 bases, and the junction held 6 bases outside the gene matches. The CDR3 runs to 14 residues. CDR3 loop: CASSLQGQGTEAFF. The CDR3 DNA is TGTGCCAGCAGTTTACAGGGGCAGGGCACTGAAGCTTTCTTT.

This rearrangement joins TRBV5-4 to TRBJ2-1; D gene ambiguous. The CDR3 covers 12 residues. Germline CDR1 reads SGHNT; CDR2 reads YYREEE (reference sequence). V was shortened by 0 bases and J by 6 bases, with 4 bases between the two germline ends. Written as DNA, the CDR3 is TGTGCCAGCAGCTTGGAGGGCAATGAGCAGTTCTTC. Translating it yields CASSLEGNEQFF.

This chain links TRBV7-2 with TRBJ2-5, with TRBD1 matching over 7 bases. Germline lookup yields CDR1 SGHTA and CDR2 FQGNSA. The V segment lost 5 bases and the J segment 3 bases; nucleotides outside the gene matches: 9. CDR3 length equals 15 residues. As DNA, the CDR3 is TGTGCCAGCAGCCTAGGCCGGGGACAGAAAGAGACCCAGTACTTC. Its translation is CASSLGRGQKETQYF.

Regarding this clone: Other DNA sequences of this sample code for an identical CDR3. The chain carries TRBV10-1 and TRBJ1-1; TRBD1 is a possible D gene (5 bases). Trimming cost V 6 bases and J 4 bases, with 9 bases left between them. The germline gives CDR1 WNHNN, CDR2 SYGVQD (reference sequence). The CDR3 sequence is 12 residues long. The CDR3 bases are TGCGCCAGCAGCCCCGGGGGCACTGAAGCTTTCTTT. Translating it yields CASSPGGTEAFF.

V and J are TRBV10-3 and TRBJ2-7, with TRBD2 matching 15 bases. The CDR3 totals 17 residues. After removal of 2 bases from V and 4 bases from J, the junction contained 6 bases not matched to a gene. The germline gives CDR1 ENHRY, CDR2 SYGVKD. The CDR3 nucleotides are TGTGCCATCAGTGAGGCGGGGGGACTAGCGGGAGGTTACGAGCAGTACTTC. Its translation: CAISEAGGLAGGYEQYF.

The gene calls are TRBV3-1 (or the pseudogene TRBV3-2) and TRBJ2-3, with D tentatively TRBD1 (5 bases). Germline CDR1 LGHDT, CDR2 YNNKEL (reference sequence). This CDR3 is built from 14 residues. Trimming shortened V by 8 bases and J by 6 bases, and 18 bases separated the two germline ends. CDR3 nucleotide sequence: TGTGCCAGCGGGGCGGCCCCCACAGCGGATACGCAGTATTTT. It codes for CASGAAPTADTQYF.

The J gene is TRBJ2-3, the V gene TRBV13, with D perhaps TRBD2 (6 bases). CDR1 and CDR2 (germline): PRHDT, FYEKMQ (reference sequence). The CDR3 is made up of 15 amino acids. The ends were cut back, 3 bases at V and 3 bases at J, with 13 bases in the middle. CDR3: CASSLEGLSTDTQYF. In DNA, the CDR3 is TGTGCCAGCAGCTTGGAGGGATTGAGTACAGATACGCAGTATTTT.

V is TRBV27 and J is TRBJ2-1; D perhaps matches TRBD2 (6 bases). Looked up from germline, CDR1 is MNHEY and CDR2 is SMNVEV (reference sequence). Trimming shortened V by 6 bases and J by 0 bases, and 12 bases separated the two germline ends. The CDR3 spans 15 residues. DNA of the CDR3: TGTGCCAGCAGCCCCTGGGAGGCCTCCTACAATGAGCAGTTCTTC. This translates into CASSPWEASYNEQFF.

This clone appeared once. The CDR3 sequence: CASSREGPGANVLTF. CDR3 nucleotide sequence: TGCGCCAGCAGCCGGGAGGGTCCTGGGGCCAACGTCCTGACTTTC. This chain connects TRBV4-3 to TRBJ2-6; 7 positions match TRBD2. J lost 2 bases, V lost 4 bases, and 2 bases had no gene match. This CDR3 is 15 amino acids long. Germline V gives CDR1 LGHNA, CDR2 YSLEER.

The chain employs TRBV30 and TRBJ1-4; the D gene is possibly TRBD1 (5 bases). Between the trimmed V and J ends, which lost 5 bases and 0 bases, there was a span of 10 bases. This CDR3 spans 14 amino acids. The germline V gene has CDR1 GTSNPN and CDR2 SVGIG (reference sequence). The CDR3 spells CAWLQGPTNEKLFF. For the CDR3, the DNA is TGTGCCTGGCTCCAGGGACCAACTAATGAAAAACTGTTTTTT.

J is TRBJ1-5 and V is TRBV6-2 or TRBV6-3; weak D call: TRBD1 (6 bases). Looked up from germline, CDR1 is MNHEY and CDR2 is SVGEGT. V lost 4 bases and J 7 bases, leaving 20 bases between the germline ends. The CDR3 length is 16 residues. The chain's CDR3 is CASSSLLVGGRQPQHF. Here the CDR3 DNA reads TGTGCCAGCAGTTCCCTTTTAGTGGGGGGCAGGCAGCCCCAGCATTTT.

This clone was detected only a few times. The rearrangement joins TRBV2 to TRBJ2-7; D unresolved. The CDR3 covers 13 residues. Trimming stripped 6 bases from V and 5 bases from J, with 14 bases between. CDR1 and CDR2 from the germline V gene are SNHLY and FYNNEI. The DNA of the CDR3 is TGTGCCAGCAGCGCCCCCCCTGATAACGAGCAGTACTTC. Protein product: CASSAPPDNEQYF.

The CDR3: CASSFLFTSTGGRSPLHF. In DNA form, the CDR3 reads TGTGCCAGCAGCTTCCTTTTTACGTCGACAGGGGGCCGATCACCCCTCCACTTT. This chain uses TRBV7-2 with TRBJ1-6; 10 bases fit TRBD1. V was clipped by 3 bases and J by 10 bases; unmatched bases: 15. Looked up from germline, CDR1 is SGHTA and CDR2 is FQGNSA. The CDR3 is made up of 18 amino acids. The full variable domain, with the rest looked up from reference TRBV7-2 and TRBJ1-6, is GAGVSQSPSNKVTEKGKDVELRCDPISGHTALYWYRQSLGQGLEFLIYFQGNSAPDKSGLPSDRFSAERTGGSVSTLTIQRTQQEDSAVYLCASSFLFTSTGGRSPLHFGNGTRLTVT.

This clone appeared a single time. A junction end diverges from the germline sequence, so it may reflect a read error. V and J are TRBV28 and TRBJ1-4; a possible D gene is TRBD1 (5 bases). CDR1 is MDHEN, CDR2 SYDVKM, per germline. The CDR3 loop spans 14 amino acids. DNA for the CDR3: TGTGCCACCAGTCCGGGCAGGGTTGGGGAAAAACTGTTTTTT. Translation gives CATSPGRVGEKLFF.

The chain recombines TRBV4-1 with TRBJ1-5; D is ambiguous. Germline V gene data show CDR1 as MGHRA and CDR2 as YSYEKL. The ends were cut back, 0 bases at V and 0 bases at J, with 9 bases in the middle. CDR3 length: 16 amino acids. CDR3: CASSQEGTYSNQPQHF. In nucleotides, the CDR3 is TGCGCCAGCAGCCAAGAAGGAACTTATAGCAATCAGCCCCAGCATTTT.